This passage covers 20 T cell receptor beta chains from one sample sequenced in a study of shared clonotypes between healthy human individuals. Here immunoSEQ multiplex PCR was the method, and the copy in TCRdb shows in-frame clones only, minus some. This sample has around 320,000 clones, with around 90% found just once. Sequencing was done on a sample of memory CD8+ T cells sorted from blood. Stated subset: CD45RO+ cells pooled with CCR7-negative TemRA cells. These TCRs come from a young man in good health.

This clone turned up a few times. This chain uses TRBV7-3 with TRBJ2-1; D call uncertain. The CDR3 totals 13 residues. V was clipped by 2 bases and J by 7 bases, with 9 bases between them. The germline gives CDR1 SGHTA, CDR2 FQGTGA. The CDR3 DNA reads as TGTGCCAGCAGCTTAGGAATGGGGAATGAGCAGTTCTTC. Its protein is CASSLGMGNEQFF.

The genes are TRBV29-1 and TRBJ1-2; D uncertain. Germline CDR1 and CDR2: SQVTM and ANQGSEA. Trimming took 3 bases from V and 4 from J, leaving 0 bases between them. CDR3 size: 9 residues. CDR3: CSVDYGYTF. The CDR3 DNA follows: TGCAGCGTTGACTATGGCTACACCTTC.

The V and J genes are TRBV27 and TRBJ1-2; no clear D gene. The length of the CDR3 is 15 residues. CDR1 and CDR2 (germline): MNHEY, SMNVEV (reference sequence). The ends were cut back, 3 bases at V and 4 bases at J, with 15 bases in the middle. The CDR3 bases are TGTGCCAGCAGTTTGGCCGGGAGCGGAATCTATGGCTACACCTTC. Its protein product is CASSLAGSGIYGYTF.

This rearrangement joins TRBV7-9 to TRBJ2-7, with D maybe TRBD2 (5 bases). The CDR3 has 13 residues. The ends were cut back, 5 bases at V and 0 bases at J, with 8 bases in the middle. Per germline, CDR1 SEHNR and CDR2 FQNEAQ (reference sequence). The CDR3 nucleotides read TGTGCCAGCAGCCGGGGTTCCTCCTACGAGCAGTACTTC. This sequence encodes CASSRGSSYEQYF.

J is TRBJ1-1 and V is TRBV14, with a tentative D call TRBD1 (5 bases). Trimming pared 4 bases from V and 5 bases from J, leaving 11 bases between. Germline V gives CDR1 SGHDN, CDR2 FVKESK. This CDR3 spans 13 amino acids. For the CDR3, the DNA is TGTGCCAGCAGCCCATTAGGGACTACTGAAGCTTTCTTT. Its protein product is CASSPLGTTEAFF.

The chain links TRBV7-6 to TRBJ2-7; the D gene is possibly TRBD2 (6 bases). The length of the CDR3 is 14 residues. Germline loops: CDR1 SGHVS, CDR2 FNYEAQ. V was shortened by 5 bases and J by 2 bases, with 13 bases between the two germline ends. The DNA for the CDR3 is TGTGCCAGCAGCGCGGCCCTAGCGCCCTACGAGCAGTACTTC. It codes for CASSAALAPYEQYF. The full variable domain, completed using reference TRBV7-6 and TRBJ2-7, is GAGVSQSPRYKVTKRGQDVALRCDPISGHVSLYWYRQALGQGPEFLTYFNYEAQQDKSGLPNDRFSAERPEGSISTLTIQRTEQRDSAMYRCASSAALAPYEQYFGPGTRLTVT.

This sequence joins TRBV27 and TRBJ1-4; D gene unclear. The germline V and J ends were trimmed by 2 bases and 0 bases, with 13 bases remaining between them. CDR1 is MNHEY, CDR2 SMNVEV, per germline (reference sequence). The CDR3 contains 17 residues. The chain's CDR3 is CASSLIPREATNEKLFF. CDR3 DNA sequence: TGTGCCAGCAGTTTAATTCCCCGGGAAGCAACTAATGAAAAACTGTTTTTT.

This chain links TRBV2 with TRBJ2-3, with 10 bases matching TRBD2. CDR1 and CDR2 (germline): SNHLY, FYNNEI. This CDR3 region has 14 residues. V lost 10 bases and J lost 4; bases outside the gene matches: 8. The CDR3 nucleotides are TGTGCCACCCTAAAGCGGGAGGGAGCAGATACGCAGTATTTT. It encodes CATLKREGADTQYF.

About this clone: The sample contains more than one DNA sequence encoding this CDR3. The rearrangement uses TRBV19 and TRBJ2-1; 10 bases are a match to TRBD2. This CDR3 comprises 15 residues. With V trimmed by 1 base and J by 4 bases, 1 base remained unmatched. Germline-derived CDR1 and CDR2 are LNHDA and SQIVND (reference sequence). CDR3 nucleotide sequence: TGTGCCAGTAGTATAGGGACTAGCGGATACAATGAGCAGTTCTTC. Translating it yields CASSIGTSGYNEQFF.

The chain has TRBV9 and TRBJ1-1, with 7 positions matching TRBD1. Germline CDR1 is SGDLS and CDR2 is YYNGEE. Losses at the gene ends were 0 bases for V and 4 bases for J; bases not matched to a gene: 6. The CDR3 extends over 15 amino acids. This chain's CDR3 is CASSVVSGGVTEAFF. CDR3 sequence (DNA): TGTGCCAGCAGCGTAGTGTCAGGGGGTGTCACTGAAGCTTTCTTT.

This clone showed up just once. DNA of the CDR3: TGTGCCAGCTCGGGACTCGACAGATTCTACAATGAGCAGTTCTTC. It yields the protein CASSGLDRFYNEQFF. This sequence joins TRBV27 and TRBJ2-1; weak D call: TRBD2 (6 bases). The germline V gene encodes CDR1 MNHEY and CDR2 SMNVEV (reference sequence). V was cut by 8 bases and J by 3 bases, with 17 bases left in between. This CDR3 has 15 amino acids.

The chain has TRBV4-3 and TRBJ2-3; D call uncertain. The length of the CDR3 is 18 residues. The germline V gene encodes CDR1 LGHNA and CDR2 YSLEER. Trimming took off 4 bases at V and 4 bases at J, with 24 bases between the two ends. Written as DNA, the CDR3 is TGCGCCAGCAGCCGAAACCCGCAGGCTAAGGGCGTCGCAGATACGCAGTATTTT. Its protein product is CASSRNPQAKGVADTQYF.

The chain has TRBV9 and TRBJ2-1; TRBD2 aligns across 8 bases. With V trimmed by 6 bases and J by 6 bases, 8 bases remained unmatched. From germline, CDR1 is SGDLS and CDR2 YYNGEE. CDR3 length: 14 amino acids. CDR3 DNA sequence: TGTGCCAGCACTTACTCGGGAGGGTCCAATGAGCAGTTCTTC. Protein: CASTYSGGSNEQFF.

This clone was observed a single time. The rearrangement links TRBV9 to TRBJ1-3; D may be TRBD1 (5 bases). CDR3 length: 15 amino acids. Germline-derived CDR1 and CDR2 are SGDLS and YYNGEE. V shed 0 bases and J shed 0 bases, with 7 bases lying between them. CDR3 protein: CASSVGGASGNTIYF. For the CDR3, the DNA is TGTGCCAGCAGCGTAGGTGGGGCCTCTGGAAACACCATATATTTT.

This chain uses TRBV30 with TRBJ1-2; D is uncertain. This CDR3 region has 14 residues. V gave up 2 bases and J gave up 4 bases, with 14 bases separating them. Germline V gene sequence: CDR1 GTSNPN, CDR2 SVGIG (reference sequence). CDR3 region: CAWSYSARGYGYTF. The CDR3 nucleotides read TGTGCCTGGAGTTACAGCGCTCGGGGCTATGGCTACACCTTC. Based on the CDR3 plus reference TRBV30 and TRBJ1-2, the full variable domain is SQTIHQWPATLVQPVGSPLSLECTVEGTSNPNLYWYRQAAGRGLQLLFYSVGIGQISSEVPQNLSASRPQDRQFILSSKKLLLSDSGFYLCAWSYSARGYGYTFGSGTRLTVV.

In the case of this clone: Additional DNA sequences in this sample encode the identical CDR3. The chain is built from TRBV7-9 and TRBJ2-7; TRBD1 might be the D (5 bases). V lost 4 bases, J lost 3 bases, and 10 bases lay in between. In germline, CDR1 is SEHNR, CDR2 FQNEAQ (reference sequence). This CDR3 contains 13 residues. The CDR3 loop reads CASSSGQVYEQYF. CDR3 coding DNA: TGTGCCAGCAGCTCCGGACAAGTCTACGAGCAGTACTTC.

The table lists this clone with a count of one. The V and J genes are TRBV6-1 and TRBJ2-2, with TRBD1 matching over 7 bases. Germline CDR1 is MNHNS and CDR2 is SASEGT. CDR3 length: 14 residues. The trim removed 4 bases at V and 5 bases at J, leaving 4 bases unmatched. The CDR3 DNA sequence: TGTGCCAGCAGTGCAGGGGGTAGGACCGGGGAGCTGTTTTTT. This gives the protein CASSAGGRTGELFF.

This chain connects TRBV30 to TRBJ2-3; TRBD2 aligns across 8 bases. Germline CDR1 and CDR2: GTSNPN and SVGIG (reference sequence). The junction had 4 bases not matched to a gene; V was cut back by 0 bases and J by 2 bases. The CDR3 contains 15 residues. CDR3 protein: CAWSVLADFTDTQYF. As DNA, the CDR3 is TGTGCCTGGAGTGTACTAGCGGATTTCACAGATACGCAGTATTTT.

The V gene is TRBV29-1, the J gene TRBJ1-2; D may be TRBD1 (5 bases). The V end lost 7 bases, the J end lost 7 bases, and 16 bases lay between the germline ends. The germline CDR1 and CDR2 sequences are SQVTM and ANQGSEA. The CDR3 is made up of 12 amino acids. CDR3 coding DNA: TGCAGCGCTGGCTACAGGAGGGCTGGCTACACCTTC. Its protein product is CSAGYRRAGYTF.

The chain joins TRBV4-1 to TRBJ2-7, with TRBD2 identical over 11 bases. The CDR3 is made up of 18 amino acids. The V gene end was trimmed by 0 bases and the J gene end by 1 base; junction bases not matched to a gene: 8. Germline V gives CDR1 MGHRA, CDR2 YSYEKL. The CDR3 spells CASSQDPQGLAASYEQYF. Written as DNA, the CDR3 is TGCGCCAGCAGCCAAGATCCCCAGGGACTAGCGGCTTCCTACGAGCAGTACTTC.